One and the same sample provided the 20 T cell receptor beta chains below, sequenced in a study of technical replicates of blood from several donors. The protocol was immunoSEQ multiplex PCR, while the TCRdb copy is restricted to in-frame clones and leaves out a portion. The repertoire holds tens of thousands of clones, around 90% seen once, with about 5.1% in the top ten. The sample was PBMCs. The receptors stem from a human donor in good health. Some clones in this sample may be carry-over from other donors' samples.

V and J are TRBV19 and TRBJ1-5, with D possibly being TRBD1 (5 bases). The germline V gene encodes CDR1 LNHDA and CDR2 SQIVND (reference sequence). CDR3 length: 16 amino acids. V was shortened by 4 bases and J by 0 bases, with 13 bases between the two germline ends. CDR3 coding DNA: TGTGCCAGTAGTACCTCAGGACAATATAGCAATCAGCCCCAGCATTTT. Its protein is CASSTSGQYSNQPQHF.

This clone appeared once. Relative to the germline gene, one junction end is altered; a read error may explain this. The chain has TRBV2 and TRBJ2-5; 9 bases fit TRBD1. The V gene's germline CDR1 is SNHLY and CDR2 FYNNEI. The CDR3 spans 14 residues. The DNA for the CDR3 is TGTGCCAGCAATCCGGGACAGGGCCAAAAGACCCAGTACTTC. Amino acids: CASNPGQGQKTQYF.

The chain combines TRBV7-3 with TRBJ2-3; TRBD2 might be the D (5 bases). Trimming cost V 3 bases and J 6 bases, with 7 bases left between them. Germline loops: CDR1 SGHTA, CDR2 FQGTGA. The CDR3 is made up of 12 amino acids. CDR3 amino acids: CASSFEGDTQYF. Written as DNA, the CDR3 is TGTGCCAGCAGCTTTGAGGGCGATACGCAGTATTTT.

The chain links TRBV4-1 to TRBJ2-5, with D possibly matching TRBD2 (6 bases). Germline V CDR1 and CDR2: MGHRA, YSYEKL. Trimming took off 0 bases at V and 3 bases at J, with 11 bases between the two ends. The length of the CDR3 is 15 residues. The DNA of the CDR3 is TGCGCCAGCAGCCAAGACGGACTAACCAAAGAGACCCAGTACTTC. As protein: CASSQDGLTKETQYF.

The chain uses TRBV21-1 and TRBJ2-7; the listed D gene, TRBD1, was not tested against the DNA. TRBV21-1 is a pseudogene locus. This CDR3 contains 14 residues. The CDR3 spells CASSKEGQEYEQYF. Written as DNA, the CDR3 is TGTGCCAGCAGCAAAGAGGGACAGGAGTACGAGCAGTACTTC.

V and J are TRBV7-9 and TRBJ2-1; 13 bases fit TRBD2. Germline V lookup: CDR1 SEHNR, CDR2 FQNEAQ (reference sequence). The CDR3 spans 16 residues. Unmatched junction bases numbered 6, after V lost 2 bases and J lost 8 bases. The CDR3 sequence: CASSLMIGLAGDEQFF. Here the CDR3 DNA reads TGTGCCAGCAGCTTAATGATAGGACTAGCGGGAGATGAGCAGTTCTTC.

The V and J genes are TRBV7-2 and TRBJ1-6; the D is unclear. CDR3 size: 16 residues. V was trimmed by 1 base and J by 5 bases, leaving 12 bases between them. Per the germline V gene, CDR1 is SGHTA and CDR2 is FQGNSA. The CDR3 coding sequence is TGTGCCAGCAGCTTAGATTCAGAAATCCATAATTCACCCCTCCACTTT. Translating gives CASSLDSEIHNSPLHF.

The rearrangement joins TRBV7-8 to TRBJ2-2; TRBD1 aligns across 8 bases. Germline loops: CDR1 SGHVS, CDR2 FQNEAQ. The length of the CDR3 is 16 residues. The junction had 7 bases not matched to a gene; V was cut back by 3 bases and J by 4 bases. The CDR3 DNA is TGTGCCAGCAGCTTTGGCCGGACAGGGATCACCGGGGAGCTGTTTTTT. This translates into CASSFGRTGITGELFF. Together with reference TRBV7-8 and TRBJ2-2, the CDR3 gives the full variable domain: GAGVSQSPRYKVAKRGQDVALRCDPISGHVSLFWYQQALGQGPEFLTYFQNEAQLDKSGLPSDRFFAERPEGSVSTLKIQRTQQEDSAVYLCASSFGRTGITGELFFGEGSRLTVL.

The chain combines TRBV4-3 with TRBJ1-6; possibly TRBD1 for D (6 bases). The V gene lost 0 bases and the J gene lost 5 bases, with 17 bases spanning the gap. The germline V gene encodes CDR1 LGHNA and CDR2 YSLEER. The CDR3 spans 18 residues. As DNA, the CDR3 is TGCGCCAGCAGCCAAGAGGATAGGGACATTGGGAATAATTCACCCCTCCACTTT. Amino acid sequence: CASSQEDRDIGNNSPLHF.

The chain carries TRBV6-1 and TRBJ1-2, with D perhaps matching TRBD1 (6 bases). Germline-derived CDR1 and CDR2 are MNHNS and SASEGT. This CDR3 region has 15 residues. V lost 6 bases and J lost 0, with 14 bases in between. The CDR3 DNA reads TGTGCCAGCAGAATCCAACAGGGACCTAACTATGGCTACACCTTC. Protein sequence: CASRIQQGPNYGYTF.

V is TRBV9 and J is TRBJ2-5; D remains unclear. Looked up from germline, CDR1 is SGDLS and CDR2 is YYNGEE. Trimming stripped 0 bases from V and 5 bases from J, with 8 bases between. This CDR3 region has 13 residues. The CDR3 region is CASSVGNGETQYF. The CDR3 DNA reads TGTGCCAGCAGCGTAGGGAACGGGGAGACCCAGTACTTC.

The chain joins TRBV18 to TRBJ2-7; 8 bases line up with TRBD2. Germline lookup yields CDR1 KGHSH and CDR2 LQKENI. V was clipped by 8 bases and J by 2 bases; unmatched bases: 8. The CDR3 is made up of 14 amino acids. The CDR3 DNA follows: TGTGCCAGCACGATAGCGGGGAGACCCTACGAGCAGTACTTC. Amino acids: CASTIAGRPYEQYF.

The chain combines TRBV6-6 with TRBJ1-2, with TRBD1 matching over 10 bases. The V and J ends lost 5 bases and 3 bases, in that order; junction bases with no gene match: 6. From germline, CDR1 is MNHNY and CDR2 SVGAGI (reference sequence). The length of the CDR3 is 15 residues. As DNA, the CDR3 is TGTGCCAGCAGTGCGACAGGGGGCGCTTACTATGGCTACACCTTC. Residues: CASSATGGAYYGYTF.

The V gene is TRBV7-2, the J gene TRBJ1-2, with 7 bases lining up with TRBD1. Germline V gives CDR1 SGHTA, CDR2 FQGNSA. The CDR3 length is 18 residues. V lost 2 bases to trimming and J lost 4 bases; unmatched junction nucleotides: 16. CDR3 bases: TGTGCCAGCAGCTTACGAGGGGGCAGGGTAGGAGTAGGCTATGGCTACACCTTC. As protein: CASSLRGGRVGVGYGYTF.

V gene TRBV15 combines with J gene TRBJ2-1; D gene ambiguous. The CDR3 sequence is 15 residues long. V was shortened by 0 bases and J by 0 bases, with 6 bases between the two germline ends. Germline V gives CDR1 LNHNV, CDR2 YYDKDF (reference sequence). The CDR3 loop reads CATSRDLSSYNEQFF. In DNA, the CDR3 is TGTGCCACCAGCAGAGATTTGAGCTCCTACAATGAGCAGTTCTTC.

This chain uses TRBV5-6 with TRBJ1-1; 7 bases match TRBD1. This CDR3 has 12 amino acids. Per the germline V gene, CDR1 is SGHDT and CDR2 is YYEEEE. V lost 4 bases and J lost 6; bases outside the gene matches: 3. CDR3 loop: CASSPQGAEAFF. The DNA of the CDR3 is TGTGCCAGCAGCCCCCAGGGGGCTGAAGCTTTCTTT. The full variable domain, its missing parts supplied by reference TRBV5-6 and TRBJ1-1, is DAGVTQSPTHLIKTRGQQVTLRCSPKSGHDTVSWYQQALGQGPQFIFQYYEEEERQRGNFPDRFSGHQFPNYSSELNVNALLLGDSALYLCASSPQGAEAFFGQGTRLTVV.

The chain employs TRBV7-9 and TRBJ1-2; tentative D call: TRBD1 (5 bases). CDR1 is SEHNR, CDR2 FQNEAQ, per germline (reference sequence). The CDR3 spans 14 residues. Deletions cut 0 bases from V and 7 bases from J, with 12 bases between. The CDR3 region has the DNA TGTGCCAGCAGCTTAGCGGTAGGGGCGCGTGGCTACACCTTC. Its translation: CASSLAVGARGYTF.

CDR3 in DNA: TGTGCCAGCAGCCCGTCAGGACTAGCGATGAGTGAGCAGTTCTTC. Encoded protein: CASSPSGLAMSEQFF. The V gene is TRBV7-2, the J gene TRBJ2-1; TRBD2 matches at 9 bases. The CDR3 is 15 residues long. With 5 bases clipped from V and 9 bases from J, the junction kept 11 bases outside the gene matches. The germline gives CDR1 SGHTA, CDR2 FQGNSA.

This chain uses TRBV20-1 with TRBJ1-2, with D hard to call. Germline CDR1 is DFQATT and CDR2 is SNEGSKA (reference sequence). V dropped 3 bases and J dropped 8 bases, with 10 bases sitting between them. The CDR3 is made up of 11 amino acids. The CDR3 region is CSASRPGGYTF. The CDR3 DNA sequence: TGCAGTGCTAGCAGGCCTGGAGGCTACACCTTC.

The chain has TRBV7-6 and TRBJ1-3; TRBD1 might be the D (6 bases). Trimming left V 5 bases short and J 4 bases short, with 9 bases between. The CDR3 sequence is 13 residues long. Germline-derived CDR1 and CDR2 are SGHVS and FNYEAQ. As DNA, the CDR3 is TGTGCCAGCAGCGACGGACAGGGAAACACCATATATTTT. Translating it yields CASSDGQGNTIYF.